This TCR beta chain was documented in a study of T cells in Graves' hyperthyroidism and ophthalmopathy. The CDR3 sequence is 13 residues long. Trimming shortened V by 8 bases and J by 1 base, and 12 bases separated the two germline ends. Per germline, CDR1 SNHLY and CDR2 FYNNEI. Study conclusions and caveats: Through a model of 13 V-J features, ophthalmopathy was separated from stable hyperthyroidism. Most thyroid clonotypes expanded above 0.001 were also detected in blood.

This clonotype came up a few times. Its cognate antigen is unknown. The study excluded patients with uncontrolled infection, other autoimmune disease, pregnancy or lactation. Amplified TCR beta CDR3 regions derived from RNA transcripts. First-round RT-PCR with HTBI primers amplified the TCR CDR3 region. Each CDR3 protein is one row after TCRdb ran MiXCR on the multiplex PCR reads. The table shows around 660,000 distinct CDR3 sequences, with about 45% occurring only once. The receptor's source is an adult man with Graves' disease, either hyperthyroidism or ophthalmopathy (not recorded which). Sequencing was done on a sample of peripheral blood or thyroid tissue (not recorded which). The genes are TRBV2 and TRBJ2-7; no reliable D call. This chain's CDR3 is CASSLVQSYEQYF. CDR3 sequence (DNA): TGTGCCAGCTCGCTTGTACAGTCCTACGAGCAGTACTTC.